This is a list of T cell receptor beta chains from one sample in a study of blood T cell repertoires in COVID-19. TCRdb's copy holds only in-frame clones and misses some; the assay was immunoSEQ multiplex PCR. The data show approximately 220,000 clones, around 85% seen once. Material for sequencing was PBMCs or T cells enriched from blood (not recorded which). Source of these receptors: a woman in her thirties or forties with acute COVID-19. The CDR3 runs from the conserved cysteine through the conserved F or W. The D gene is left open where the match is weak. Size values are once, few and many counts, or a class for expanded clones, and some rows have none.

TRBV9	NA	TRBJ2-3	TRBD1	TGTGCCAGCAGCAAACAACAGGGGACACCCGATACGCAGTATTTT	CASSKQQGTPDTQYF
TRBV7-2	NA	TRBJ1-2	NA	TGTGCCAGTGGGCCGACCGTAGCTAACTATGGCTACACCTTC	CASGPTVANYGYTF
TRBV13	NA	TRBJ2-7	TRBD2	TGTGCCAGCAGCCGCGGGACTAGCGCGTTCTCCTACGAGCAGTACTTC	CASSRGTSAFSYEQYF
TRBV12-3/TRBV12-4	NA	TRBJ1-2	NA	TGTGCCACCAGGGAGGGGACGGGGGGCTACACCTTC	CATREGTGGYTF
TRBV10-3	once	TRBJ2-2	NA	TGTGCCATCAGTGATTCTCAGGTGACCGGGGAGCTGTTTTTT	CAISDSQVTGELFF
TRBV6-4	NA	TRBJ2-4	TRBD1	TGTGCCAGCACCCCCCGGGACAGTCTAGCCAAAAACATTCAGTACTTC	CASTPRDSLAKNIQYF
TRBV7-8	NA	TRBJ1-2	NA	TGTGCCAGCAGCTTAGCGAGAGCTAACTATGGCTACACCTTC	CASSLARANYGYTF
TRBV27	NA	TRBJ1-5	NA	TGTGCCAGCAGTTTACAGGGGAGCAATCAGCCCCAGCATTTT	CASSLQGSNQPQHF
TRBV7-9	NA	TRBJ1-2	TRBD1	TGTGCCAGCAGCACCATGGACAGGGGCCATGGCTACACCTTC	CASSTMDRGHGYTF
TRBV19	NA	TRBJ1-2	NA	TGTGCCAGTAGTAAGGACCGGGACTACTATTCAGGCTACACCTTC	CASSKDRDYYSGYTF
TRBV5-8	NA	TRBJ1-5	TRBD1	TGTGCCAGCAGCTTGGACATGACAGGGTCTCAGCCCCAGCATTTT	CASSLDMTGSQPQHF
TRBV4-3	few	TRBJ1-4	NA	TGCGCCAGCAGCCAAGAAAGGCGGGGAAGATGGGGGTCTAATGAAAAACTGTTTTTT	CASSQERRGRWGSNEKLFF
TRBV6-5	NA	TRBJ2-7	TRBD1	TGTGCCAGCGTTGCCGCAGGGGGTCTCCGGGAGCAGTACTTC	CASVAAGGLREQYF
TRBV10-3	NA	TRBJ2-7	TRBD1	TGTGCCACCAAGGCCTCTCCCGGGACAGACTCCTACGAGCAGTACTTC	CATKASPGTDSYEQYF
TRBV11-2	NA	TRBJ2-2	TRBD2	TGTGCCAGCAGCTTAGCCGGGACTATGCGGACCGGGGAGCTGTTTTTT	CASSLAGTMRTGELFF
TRBV30	NA	TRBJ1-1	TRBD1	TGTGCCTGGAGTGTACAGGGGACTGAAGCTTTCTTT	CAWSVQGTEAFF
TRBV3-1/TRBV3-2	NA	TRBJ2-7	TRBD2	TGTGCCAGCAGCCCCGGGACTAGCGGATACGAGCAGTACTTC	CASSPGTSGYEQYF
TRBV9	NA	TRBJ2-7	NA	TGTGCCAGCAGCGTAGATCAGGGCCAAAATTACGAGCAGTACTTC	CASSVDQGQNYEQYF
TRBV2	NA	TRBJ1-1	NA	TGTGCCAGCACGGTAACGACTGAAGCTTTCTTT	CASTVTTEAFF
TRBV18	NA	TRBJ1-4	NA	TGTGCCAGCTCACCACCGATGGCGCAGGGGGAAAAACTGTTTTTT	CASSPPMAQGEKLFF
TRBV6-1	NA	TRBJ1-2	TRBD1	TGTGCCAGCAGTGAAGGACAGGGGCAGCTCTATGGCTACACCTTC	CASSEGQGQLYGYTF
TRBV5-4	NA	TRBJ1-3	NA	TGTGCCAGCAGCGAACCGGGAGAAGGAGGTGGAAACACCATATATTTT	CASSEPGEGGGNTIYF
TRBV28	NA	TRBJ1-2	TRBD1	TGTGCCAGCAGTTTGGAGGGGGCGAGGGGCTACACCTTC	CASSLEGARGYTF
TRBV5-1	NA	TRBJ2-5	NA	TGCGCCAGTATTAACCAAGAGACCCAGTACTTC	CASINQETQYF
TRBV2	NA	TRBJ2-5	TRBD1	TGTGCCAGCAGCTTAGACAGGGGGCGACAAGAGACCCAGTACTTC	CASSLDRGRQETQYF
TRBV4-2	few	TRBJ2-7	TRBD1	TGTGCCAGCAGCCCCCGGGAACAGGGGGCGAGGGAGCAGTACTTC	CASSPREQGAREQYF
TRBV6-5	NA	TRBJ2-1	NA	TGTGCCAGCAGTTTGACAGGCGGCGAGCAGTTCTTC	CASSLTGGEQFF
TRBV7-2	few	TRBJ2-1	NA	TGTGCCAGCAGCCCGCGACTAGTAAGTCGAAATGAGCAGTTCTTC	CASSPRLVSRNEQFF
TRBV4-3	few	TRBJ1-1	NA	TGCGCCAGCAGCCAAGGGAGGTGGACTGAAGCTTTCTTT	CASSQGRWTEAFF
TRBV6-4	NA	TRBJ2-1	NA	TGTGCCAGCAGTGGCAGGGGCGGCTCCTACAATGAGCAGTTCTTC	CASSGRGGSYNEQFF
TRBV6-5	NA	TRBJ2-1	TRBD2	TGTGCCAGCAGTAAGCGGGAGGGGGACAATGAGCAGTTCTTC	CASSKREGDNEQFF
TRBV5-5	NA	TRBJ1-1	TRBD1	TGTGCCAGCAGAATGGCCGGGACAGTCGGAGCTTTCTTT	CASRMAGTVGAFF
TRBV7-2	NA	TRBJ1-4	TRBD1	TGTGCCAGCAGCTTAGAGGGACAGAGTAATGAAAAACTGTTTTTT	CASSLEGQSNEKLFF
TRBV9	NA	TRBJ1-1	TRBD1	TGTGCCAGCAGCCCGTCTCCCTCCACAGGGGGCGGCCCTGAAGCTTTCTTT	CASSPSPSTGGGPEAFF
TRBV13	NA	TRBJ2-7	NA	TGTGCCAGCAGCTCTCCGGGACTTTCAACCTACGAGCAGTACTTC	CASSSPGLSTYEQYF
TRBV24-1	NA	TRBJ1-6	TRBD1	TGTGCCACCAGTCGAGGGCAGGGGGACGCTCAAGGTAATTCACCCCTCCACTTT	CATSRGQGDAQGNSPLHF